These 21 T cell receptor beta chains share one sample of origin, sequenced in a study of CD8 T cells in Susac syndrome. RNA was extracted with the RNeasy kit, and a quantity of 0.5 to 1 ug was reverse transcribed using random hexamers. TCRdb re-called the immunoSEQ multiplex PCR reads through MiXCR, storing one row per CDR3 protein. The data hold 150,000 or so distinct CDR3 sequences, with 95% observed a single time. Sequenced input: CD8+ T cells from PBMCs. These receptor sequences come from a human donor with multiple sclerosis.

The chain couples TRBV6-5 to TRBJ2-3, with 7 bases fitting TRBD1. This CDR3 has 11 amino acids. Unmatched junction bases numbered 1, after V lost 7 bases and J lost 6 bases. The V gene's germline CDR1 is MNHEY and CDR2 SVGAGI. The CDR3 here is CASKGADTQYF. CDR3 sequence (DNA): TGTGCCAGCAAGGGGGCGGATACGCAGTATTTT.

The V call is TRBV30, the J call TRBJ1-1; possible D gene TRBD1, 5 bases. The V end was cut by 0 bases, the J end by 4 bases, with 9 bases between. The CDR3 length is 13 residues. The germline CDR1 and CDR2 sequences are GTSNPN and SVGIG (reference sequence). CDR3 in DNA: TGTGCCTGGAGTGTTGGGGGAACCACTGAAGCTTTCTTT. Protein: CAWSVGGTTEAFF.

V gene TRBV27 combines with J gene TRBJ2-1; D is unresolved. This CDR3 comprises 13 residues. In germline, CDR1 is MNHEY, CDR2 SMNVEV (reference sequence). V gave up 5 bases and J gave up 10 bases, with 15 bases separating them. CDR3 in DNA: TGTGCCAGCAGTCCCCCCGGGCGGCTCGAGCAGTTCTTC. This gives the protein CASSPPGRLEQFF.

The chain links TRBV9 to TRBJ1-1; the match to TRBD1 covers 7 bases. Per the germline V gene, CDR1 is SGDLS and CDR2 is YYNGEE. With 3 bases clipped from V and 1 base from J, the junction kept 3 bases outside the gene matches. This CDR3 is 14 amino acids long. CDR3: CASSATGANTEAFF. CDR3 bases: TGTGCCAGCAGCGCCACAGGGGCGAACACTGAAGCTTTCTTT.

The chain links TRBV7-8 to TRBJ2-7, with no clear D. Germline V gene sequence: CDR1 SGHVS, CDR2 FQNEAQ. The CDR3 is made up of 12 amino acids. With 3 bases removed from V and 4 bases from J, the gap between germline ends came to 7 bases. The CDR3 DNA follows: TGTGCCAGCAGCTTTAGCCGTTACGAGCAGTACGTC. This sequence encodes CASSFSRYEQYV.

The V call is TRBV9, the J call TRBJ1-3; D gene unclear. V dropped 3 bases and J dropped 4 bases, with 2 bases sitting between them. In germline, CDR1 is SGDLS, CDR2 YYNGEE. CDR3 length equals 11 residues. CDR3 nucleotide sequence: TGTGCCAGCAGCGACGGAAACACCATATATTTT. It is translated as CASSDGNTIYF.

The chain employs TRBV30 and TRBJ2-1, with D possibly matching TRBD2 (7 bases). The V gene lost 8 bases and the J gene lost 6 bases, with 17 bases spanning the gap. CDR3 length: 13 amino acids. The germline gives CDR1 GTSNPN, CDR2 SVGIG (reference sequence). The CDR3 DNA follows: TGTGCCGGTTGGGGGGGCCCGGGCAATGAGCAGTTCTTC. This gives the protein CAGWGGPGNEQFF.

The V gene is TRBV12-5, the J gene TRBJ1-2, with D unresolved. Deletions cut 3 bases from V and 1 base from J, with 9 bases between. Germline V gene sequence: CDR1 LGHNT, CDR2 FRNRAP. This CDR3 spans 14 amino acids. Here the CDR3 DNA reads TGTGCTAGTGGTTTCACCGGGCTTAACTATGGCTACACCTTC. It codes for CASGFTGLNYGYTF.

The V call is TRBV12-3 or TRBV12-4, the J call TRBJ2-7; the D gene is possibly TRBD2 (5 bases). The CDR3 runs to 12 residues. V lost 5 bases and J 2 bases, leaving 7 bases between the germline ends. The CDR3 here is CASSPGTYEQYV. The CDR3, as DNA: TGTGCCAGCAGTCCCGGGACCTACGAGCAGTACGTC.

CDR3 coding DNA: TGTGCCAGCAGGGGTGGGCAGGGCTTAGCCAAAAACATTCAGTACTTC. Residues: CASRGGQGLAKNIQYF. The rearrangement uses TRBV27 and TRBJ2-4; a weak D match, TRBD1 (5 bases). This CDR3 is 16 amino acids long. Trimming took 6 bases from V and 0 from J, leaving 15 bases between them. The germline gives CDR1 MNHEY, CDR2 SMNVEV (reference sequence).

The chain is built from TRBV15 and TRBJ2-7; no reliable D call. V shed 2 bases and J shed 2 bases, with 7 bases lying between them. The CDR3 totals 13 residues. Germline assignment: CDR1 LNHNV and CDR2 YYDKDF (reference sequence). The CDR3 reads CATSRQETYEQYF. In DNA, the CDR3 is TGTGCCACCAGCAGACAGGAGACCTACGAGCAGTACTTC.

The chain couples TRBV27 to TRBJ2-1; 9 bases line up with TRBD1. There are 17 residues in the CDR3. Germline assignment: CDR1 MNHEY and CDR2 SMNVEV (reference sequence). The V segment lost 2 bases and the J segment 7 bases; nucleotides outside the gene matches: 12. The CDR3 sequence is CASSLRPGTGIGNEQFF. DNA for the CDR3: TGTGCCAGCAGTTTACGGCCTGGGACAGGGATAGGGAATGAGCAGTTCTTC.

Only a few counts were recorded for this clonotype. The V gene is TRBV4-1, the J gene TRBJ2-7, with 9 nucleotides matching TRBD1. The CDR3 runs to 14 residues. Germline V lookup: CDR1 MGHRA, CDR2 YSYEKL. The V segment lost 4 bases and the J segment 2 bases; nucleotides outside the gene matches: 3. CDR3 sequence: CASSRGQGAYEQYF. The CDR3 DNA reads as TGCGCCAGCAGCCGGGGACAGGGCGCCTACGAGCAGTACTTC.

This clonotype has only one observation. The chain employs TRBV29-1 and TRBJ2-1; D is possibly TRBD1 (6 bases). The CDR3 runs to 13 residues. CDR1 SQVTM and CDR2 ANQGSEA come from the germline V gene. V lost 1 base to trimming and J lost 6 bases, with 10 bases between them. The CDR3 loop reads CSVEAGTSNEQFF. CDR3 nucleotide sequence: TGCAGCGTTGAAGCCGGGACAAGCAATGAGCAGTTCTTC.

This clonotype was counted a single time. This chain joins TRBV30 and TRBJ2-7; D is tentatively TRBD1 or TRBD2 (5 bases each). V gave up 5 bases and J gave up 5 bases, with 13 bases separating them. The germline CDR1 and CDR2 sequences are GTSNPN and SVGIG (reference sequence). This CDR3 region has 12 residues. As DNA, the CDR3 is TGTGCCTGGGCCATTGTGGGGGACGAGCAGTACTTC. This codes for CAWAIVGDEQYF.

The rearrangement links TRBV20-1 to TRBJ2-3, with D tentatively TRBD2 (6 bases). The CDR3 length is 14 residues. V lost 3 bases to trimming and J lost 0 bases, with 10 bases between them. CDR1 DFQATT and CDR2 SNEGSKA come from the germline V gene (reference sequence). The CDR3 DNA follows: TGCAGTGCTAGTGGCGGGATTAGCACAGATACGCAGTATTTT. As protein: CSASGGISTDTQYF.

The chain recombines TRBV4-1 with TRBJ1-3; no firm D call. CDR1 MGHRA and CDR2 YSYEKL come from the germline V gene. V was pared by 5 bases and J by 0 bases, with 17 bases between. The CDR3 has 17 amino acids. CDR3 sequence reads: CASSDYLWATSGNTIYF. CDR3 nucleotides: TGCGCCAGCAGCGACTACCTGTGGGCAACCTCTGGAAACACCATATATTTT.

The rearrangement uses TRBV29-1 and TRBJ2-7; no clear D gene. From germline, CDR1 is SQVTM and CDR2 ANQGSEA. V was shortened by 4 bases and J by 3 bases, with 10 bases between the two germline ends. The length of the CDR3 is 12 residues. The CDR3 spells CSVVAPSYEQYF. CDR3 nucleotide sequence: TGCAGCGTTGTGGCTCCCAGCTACGAGCAGTACTTC.

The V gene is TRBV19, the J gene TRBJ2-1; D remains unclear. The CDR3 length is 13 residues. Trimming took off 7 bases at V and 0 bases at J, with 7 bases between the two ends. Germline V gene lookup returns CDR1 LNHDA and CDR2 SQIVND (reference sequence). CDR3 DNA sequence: TGTGCCAGTATGGCCAGCTCCTACAATGAGCAGTTCTTC. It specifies CASMASSYNEQFF.

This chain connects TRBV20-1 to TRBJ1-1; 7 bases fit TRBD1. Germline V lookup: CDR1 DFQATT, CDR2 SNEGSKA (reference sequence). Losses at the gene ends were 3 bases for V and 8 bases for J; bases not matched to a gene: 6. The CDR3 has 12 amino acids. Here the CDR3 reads CSARGQIWEAFF. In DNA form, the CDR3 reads TGCAGTGCTAGGGGACAGATTTGGGAAGCTTTCTTT.

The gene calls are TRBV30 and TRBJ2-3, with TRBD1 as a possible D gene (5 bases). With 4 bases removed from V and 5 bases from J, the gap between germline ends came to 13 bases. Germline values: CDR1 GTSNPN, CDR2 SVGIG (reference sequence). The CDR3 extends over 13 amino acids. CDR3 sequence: CAWNRSPVDTQYF. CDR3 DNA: TGTGCCTGGAACAGGTCCCCGGTAGATACGCAGTATTTT.